This T cell receptor beta chain was observed in a study of T cell repertoires in cytomegalovirus infection. General study points: It was HLA-C-restricted CMV-specific TCR beta clonotypes that dominated the response ex vivo.

Each CDR3 protein gets one entry after TCRdb re-called the reads with MiXCR. The sample lists hundreds of thousands of distinct CDR3 sequences, about 39% occurring once. Remarks on this clonotype: What it recognizes is unknown.

CDR1 is MGHRA, CDR2 YSYEKL, per germline. Trimming removed 7 bases from V and 1 base from J, with 18 bases in between. The CDR3 runs to 16 residues. The chain is built from TRBV4-1 and TRBJ2-3; perhaps TRBD2 as D (6 bases). The sample consisted of cultured PBMCs, taken from culture after CMV antigen stimulation. This clonotype was sampled from a human donor in good health (CMV status not recorded). Some clones in this sample may be carry-over from other donors' samples. Written as DNA, the CDR3 is TGCGCCAGCAACAGTCCGGGGGAGCTTGGCACAGATACGCAGTATTTT. It yields the protein CASNSPGELGTDTQYF.